These 23 T cell receptor beta chains originate from one sample sequenced in a study of T cell repertoires in cytomegalovirus infection. MiXCR was run by TCRdb on the reads, yielding one entry per CDR3 protein. Of fewer than 900,000 distinct CDR3 sequences in the sample, roughly 28% were seen once. These receptors' antigens are unknown. This specimen consisted of cultured CD8+ T cells from PBMCs, obtained from culture after CMV antigen stimulation. These receptors were taken from a human donor in good health (CMV status not recorded). Some clones in this sample may be carry-over from other donors' samples.

The chain joins TRBV6-6 to TRBJ2-3; D is perhaps TRBD1 or TRBD2 (5 bases each). Per the germline V gene, CDR1 is MNHNY and CDR2 is SVGAGI (reference sequence). The CDR3 is 15 residues long. The ends were cut back, 2 bases at V and 3 bases at J, with 12 bases in the middle. Written as DNA, the CDR3 is TGTGCCAGCAGTTACCTTAGGGACGCGACAGATACGCAGTATTTT. As protein: CASSYLRDATDTQYF.

The chain recombines TRBV10-3 with TRBJ2-2; weak D call: TRBD2 (5 bases). V dropped 7 bases and J dropped 5 bases, with 17 bases sitting between them. The CDR3 length is 15 residues. In germline, CDR1 is ENHRY, CDR2 SYGVKD. The CDR3 reads CAINLGELGTGELFF. Written as DNA, the CDR3 is TGTGCCATCAACCTCGGGGAGTTGGGGACCGGGGAGCTGTTTTTT.

The rearrangement joins TRBV7-9 to TRBJ2-5; D is unclear. Trimming stripped 5 bases from V and 5 bases from J, with 9 bases between. The CDR3 spans 12 residues. Germline V gives CDR1 SEHNR, CDR2 FQNEAQ (reference sequence). This CDR3 reads CASSLASETQYF. DNA for the CDR3: TGTGCCAGCAGCCTGGCATCGGAGACCCAGTACTTC.

V usage is TRBV27 and J usage is TRBJ1-6; D perhaps matches TRBD1 (6 bases). CDR1 and CDR2 (germline): MNHEY, SMNVEV (reference sequence). The CDR3 has 15 amino acids. Trimming stripped 5 bases from V and 8 bases from J, with 16 bases between. Written as DNA, the CDR3 is TGTGCCAGCAGTCACATAGGGACAAATTATTCACCCCTCCACTTT. It is translated as CASSHIGTNYSPLHF.

This chain links TRBV7-8 with TRBJ2-5, with 7 bases matching TRBD1. Germline lookup yields CDR1 SGHVS and CDR2 FQNEAQ. The CDR3 spans 16 residues. With V trimmed by 2 bases and J by 0 bases, 6 bases remained unmatched. The CDR3 protein is CASSLYGDSNQETQYF. The CDR3 bases are TGTGCCAGCAGCTTATATGGGGACAGCAACCAAGAGACCCAGTACTTC.

This clonotype has only a few counts. J is TRBJ2-1 and V is TRBV7-9; TRBD1 aligns across 7 bases. Germline CDR1 is SEHNR and CDR2 is FQNEAQ (reference sequence). The CDR3 spans 14 residues. Germline trimming cut 3 bases from V and 5 bases from J; bases unmatched to any gene: 4. For the CDR3, the DNA is TGTGCCAGCAGCTTGGGACAGACGAACAATGAGCAGTTCTTC. Translated: CASSLGQTNNEQFF.

There are a few counts of this clonotype. V and J are TRBV7-6 and TRBJ2-1, with TRBD1 matching 10 bases. CDR3 length: 16 amino acids. Germline V gene lookup returns CDR1 SGHVS and CDR2 FNYEAQ. Losses at the gene ends were 4 bases for V and 6 bases for J; bases not matched to a gene: 9. The CDR3 nucleotides read TGTGCCAGCAGCTCCGGACAGGGGGGGCTTCTCAATGAGCAGTTCTTC. Protein: CASSSGQGGLLNEQFF. The variable domain in full, with the rest retrieved from reference TRBV7-6 and TRBJ2-1, is GAGVSQSPRYKVTKRGQDVALRCDPISGHVSLYWYRQALGQGPEFLTYFNYEAQQDKSGLPNDRFSAERPEGSISTLTIQRTEQRDSAMYRCASSSGQGGLLNEQFFGPGTRLTVL.

The J gene is TRBJ1-5, the V gene TRBV6-2 or TRBV6-3; unclear D gene. Germline lookup yields CDR1 MNHEY and CDR2 SVGEGT. This CDR3 spans 14 amino acids. Between the trimmed V and J ends, which lost 5 bases and 9 bases, there was a span of 17 bases. The CDR3 DNA reads as TGTGCCAGCAGTCCGACGGTGTATTCTTTGCCCCAGCATTTT. This codes for CASSPTVYSLPQHF.

This chain links TRBV4-1 with TRBJ1-1; no firm D call. V shed 0 bases and J shed 5 bases, with 7 bases lying between them. Germline CDR1 and CDR2: MGHRA and YSYEKL. This CDR3 is built from 13 residues. The DNA for the CDR3 is TGCGCCAGCAGCCAAGATCTTAGGACTGAAGCTTTCTTT. Its protein product is CASSQDLRTEAFF.

This chain joins TRBV4-1 and TRBJ2-1, with 14 bases matching TRBD2. The junction had 7 bases not matched to a gene; V was cut back by 4 bases and J by 8 bases. The V gene's germline CDR1 is MGHRA and CDR2 YSYEKL. The CDR3 consists of 16 residues. CDR3 region: CASSPRLAGGVDEQFF. The CDR3 region has the DNA TGCGCCAGCAGCCCCCGACTAGCGGGGGGGGTGGATGAGCAGTTCTTC.

At least ten counts were recorded for this clonotype. V is TRBV7-2 and J is TRBJ1-2; D may be TRBD1 (6 bases). This CDR3 comprises 13 residues. Germline-derived CDR1 and CDR2 are SGHTA and FQGNSA. V gave up 1 base and J gave up 7 bases, with 10 bases separating them. The CDR3 spells CASSLGQVRGYTF. CDR3 in DNA: TGTGCCAGCAGCTTAGGACAGGTCCGTGGCTACACCTTC.

The V and J genes are TRBV6-2 or TRBV6-3 and TRBJ1-1, with 9 nucleotides matching TRBD1. CDR1 and CDR2 from the germline V gene are MNHEY and SVGEGT. Losses at the gene ends were 6 bases for V and 0 bases for J; bases not matched to a gene: 5. The CDR3 is 15 amino acids. Here the CDR3 reads CASSTGGLLNTEAFF. CDR3 nucleotide sequence: TGTGCCAGCAGCACAGGGGGCCTATTGAACACTGAAGCTTTCTTT.

V is TRBV4-1 and J is TRBJ2-3; D perhaps matches TRBD2 (6 bases). Trimming stripped 1 base from V and 5 bases from J, with 16 bases between. The length of the CDR3 is 16 residues. Germline V lookup: CDR1 MGHRA, CDR2 YSYEKL. In DNA form, the CDR3 reads TGCGCCAGCAGCCAAGGTACCCAGGCGGGGATAGATACGCAGTATTTT. Translating gives CASSQGTQAGIDTQYF.

V usage is TRBV27 and J usage is TRBJ2-2; TRBD1 is a possible D gene (6 bases). Between the trimmed V and J ends, which lost 9 bases and 2 bases, there was a span of 19 bases. In germline, CDR1 is MNHEY, CDR2 SMNVEV (reference sequence). The CDR3 spans 16 residues. The chain's CDR3 is CASTKFGTINTGELFF. In DNA form, the CDR3 reads TGTGCCAGTACGAAGTTCGGGACAATAAACACCGGGGAGCTGTTTTTT.

In its sample, this clonotype was seen many times. This chain uses TRBV7-6 with TRBJ2-1, with D perhaps assigned TRBD1 or TRBD2 (5 bases each). V was shortened by 1 base and J by 8 bases, with 15 bases between the two germline ends. The CDR3 is 15 residues long. The V gene's germline CDR1 is SGHVS and CDR2 FNYEAQ. CDR3 residues: CASSLVGTRGDEQFF. CDR3 DNA sequence: TGTGCCAGCAGCTTAGTCGGGACCAGAGGTGATGAGCAGTTCTTC.

This clonotype has only a few counts. The chain joins TRBV27 to TRBJ1-1; D possibly corresponds to TRBD1 (6 bases). Trimming pared 3 bases from V and 3 bases from J, leaving 11 bases between. CDR1 and CDR2 (germline): MNHEY, SMNVEV (reference sequence). The CDR3 has 14 residues. The chain's CDR3 is CASSFTGSHTEAFF. The CDR3 DNA is TGTGCCAGCAGTTTCACAGGGTCCCACACTGAAGCTTTCTTT.

This clonotype was counted only a few times. The V gene is TRBV7-2, the J gene TRBJ1-2; 8 bases are a match to TRBD1. The CDR3 contains 16 residues. The V gene end was trimmed by 2 bases and the J gene end by 2 bases; junction bases not matched to a gene: 7. CDR1 and CDR2 (germline): SGHTA, FQGNSA. CDR3 nucleotide sequence: TGTGCCAGCAGCTTATGGGGACAGGCCGAAAACTATGGCTACACCTTC. The encoded protein is CASSLWGQAENYGYTF.

This clonotype has only a few counts. The gene calls are TRBV9 and TRBJ2-6; possible D gene TRBD1, 5 bases. The CDR3 covers 18 residues. Germline assignment: CDR1 SGDLS and CDR2 YYNGEE. V was clipped by 0 bases and J by 4 bases, with 17 bases between them. The CDR3 DNA follows: TGTGCCAGCAGCGTAGAGTCCGTCAGGGAATCCGGGGCCAACGTCCTGACTTTC. Translated, it gives CASSVESVRESGANVLTF.

CDR3 residues: CASEIYSDVGYGYTF. In nucleotides, the CDR3 is TGTGCCAGCGAGATTTATTCCGACGTCGGCTATGGCTACACCTTC. The rearrangement links TRBV7-2 to TRBJ1-2; the D is unclear. The CDR3 covers 15 residues. The V gene's germline CDR1 is SGHTA and CDR2 FQGNSA. Trimming removed 8 bases at V and 4 bases at J, with 20 bases between.

The chain couples TRBV9 to TRBJ1-4; TRBD1 is a possible D gene (5 bases). This CDR3 contains 14 residues. The V and J ends lost 2 bases and 7 bases respectively, with 12 bases between them. CDR1 is SGDLS, CDR2 YYNGEE, per germline. CDR3 in amino acids: CASSVEDTGEKLFF. The DNA for the CDR3 is TGTGCCAGCAGCGTTGAGGACACGGGTGAAAAACTGTTTTTT.

The rearrangement links TRBV7-9 to TRBJ2-1, with TRBD1 matching over 7 bases. The germline gives CDR1 SEHNR, CDR2 FQNEAQ (reference sequence). The CDR3 is made up of 15 amino acids. V shed 3 bases, J shed 5 bases, and the junction held 7 bases outside the gene matches. The DNA for the CDR3 is TGTGCCAGCAGCTTCCCGGGACAGAGAGACAATGAGCAGTTCTTC. Residues: CASSFPGQRDNEQFF.

This clonotype was detected a few times. This chain links TRBV7-9 with TRBJ2-1; 7 positions match TRBD1. The CDR3 length is 17 residues. CDR1 and CDR2 from the germline V gene are SEHNR and FQNEAQ (reference sequence). V was pared by 0 bases and J by 1 base, with 6 bases of the junction left unmatched. The CDR3 protein is CASSLARGLESYNEQFF. CDR3 DNA: TGTGCCAGCAGCTTAGCGAGGGGGCTTGAATCCTACAATGAGCAGTTCTTC.

This clonotype was counted a few times. This sequence joins TRBV7-9 and TRBJ2-1; no clear D. This CDR3 spans 14 amino acids. CDR1 and CDR2 from the germline V gene are SEHNR and FQNEAQ (reference sequence). Trimming stripped 1 base from V and 10 bases from J, with 14 bases between. The chain's CDR3 is CASSLVDPVYEQFF. In nucleotides, the CDR3 is TGTGCCAGCAGCTTAGTGGACCCAGTCTACGAGCAGTTCTTC.